The T cell receptor (beta chain) described here comes from a study of blood T cells in healthy people across ages. Primers used in a second PCR of roughly 6 to 11 cycles were a sample-barcoded 5' primer and a J-beta primer mix. Each CDR3 protein gets one entry after TCRdb re-called the 5' RACE reads with MiXCR. The data hold some 860,000 distinct CDR3 sequences, with approximately 60% observed a single time. This CDR3 has 11 residues. The ends lost 10 bases at V and 4 bases at J; junction bases unmatched: 3. Germline loops: CDR1 ENHRY, CDR2 SYGVKD. About 9.9 milliliters of peripheral blood were drawn from each donor.

This rearrangement joins TRBV10-3 to TRBJ1-2, with 7 bases aligning to TRBD1. Specimen: blood. The receptor was derived from a middle-aged man in good health. CDR3 amino acids: CATGDSYGYTF. CDR3 bases: TGTGCCACGGGGGACAGCTATGGCTACACCTTC.